In this sample, the clone carrying this T cell receptor beta chain turned up many times. Its specificity is not known. TCRdb reprocessed the 5' RACE reads with MiXCR, giving one entry per CDR3 protein. The repertoire holds 50,000 to 55,000 distinct CDR3 sequences, more than 6.5% seen once, with about 3% in the top ten. Noted time point: sample taken at primary tumor resection. Unsorted tumor, nontumor lung tissue or cryopreserved PBMC supplied the whole RNA. Samples came from 60 to 75 TRACERx patients with untreated early-stage lung cancer. The sample is drawn from a study of spatial heterogeneity in lung cancer. Whole-study context: Sequencing consistently turned up more beta-chain sequences than alpha-chain sequences. The library had UMIs, and each TCR and UMI pair averaged more than ten raw reads. Points from the study as a whole: There were more appearances of ubiquitous expanded tumor TCRs in blood at resection than at follow-up.

The junction had 10 bases not matched to a gene; V was cut back by 7 bases and J by 6 bases. The germline CDR1 and CDR2 sequences are SGHRS and YFSETQ. The CDR3 contains 15 residues. The receptor comes from a female donor with early-stage non-small cell lung cancer. The sample here was PBMCs, taken at surgery. The chain is built from TRBV5-1 and TRBJ2-2, with TRBD1 matching 9 bases. This CDR3 is CASGHRGPAPGELFF. The CDR3 DNA reads TGCGCCAGCGGCCACAGGGGGCCAGCCCCCGGGGAGCTGTTTTTT.